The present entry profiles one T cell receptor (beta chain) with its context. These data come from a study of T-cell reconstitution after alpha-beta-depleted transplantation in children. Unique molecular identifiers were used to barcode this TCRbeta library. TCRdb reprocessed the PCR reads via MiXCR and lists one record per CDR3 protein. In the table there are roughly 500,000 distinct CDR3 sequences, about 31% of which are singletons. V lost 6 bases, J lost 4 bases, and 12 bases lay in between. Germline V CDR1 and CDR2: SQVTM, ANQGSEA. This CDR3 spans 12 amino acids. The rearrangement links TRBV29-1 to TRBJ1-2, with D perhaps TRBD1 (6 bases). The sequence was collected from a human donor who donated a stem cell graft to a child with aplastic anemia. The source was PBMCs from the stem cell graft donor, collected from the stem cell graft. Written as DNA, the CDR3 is TGCAGCGTCCCGACAGGAATCTATGGCTACACCTTC. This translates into CSVPTGIYGYTF.